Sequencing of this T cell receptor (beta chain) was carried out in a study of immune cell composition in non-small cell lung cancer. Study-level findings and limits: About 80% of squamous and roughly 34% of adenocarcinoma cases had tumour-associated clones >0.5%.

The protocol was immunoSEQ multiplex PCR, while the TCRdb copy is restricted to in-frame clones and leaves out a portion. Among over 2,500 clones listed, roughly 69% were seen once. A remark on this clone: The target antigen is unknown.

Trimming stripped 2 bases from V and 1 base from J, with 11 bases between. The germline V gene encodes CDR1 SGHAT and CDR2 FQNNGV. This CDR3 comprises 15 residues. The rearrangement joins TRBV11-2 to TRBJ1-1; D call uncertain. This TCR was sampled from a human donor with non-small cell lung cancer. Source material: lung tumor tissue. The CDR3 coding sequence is TGTGCCAGCAGCTTACGTGAACAGACGAACACTGAAGCTTTCTTT. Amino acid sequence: CASSLREQTNTEAFF. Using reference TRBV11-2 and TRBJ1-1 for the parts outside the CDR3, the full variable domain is EAGVAQSPRYKIIEKRQSVAFWCNPISGHATLYWYQQILGQGPKLLIQFQNNGVVDDSQLPKDRFSAERLKGVDSTLKIQPAKLEDSAVYLCASSLREQTNTEAFFGQGTRLTVV.